The 10 T cell receptor beta chains below were found in one sample sequenced in a study of spatial heterogeneity in lung cancer. Regarding the study as a whole: Counts that tracked tumor mutation counts were those of expanded intratumoral alpha and beta TCRs.

These receptors' targets are unknown. Indicated time point: sample taken at primary tumor resection. Via MiXCR, TCRdb re-called the 5' RACE reads, giving one row per CDR3 protein. The sample has 20,000 to 25,000 distinct CDR3 sequences, less than 20% seen once. The sample here was lung tumor tissue, taken at surgery. The receptor source for this set is a female donor with early-stage non-small cell lung cancer.

V and J are TRBV5-1 and TRBJ2-5; D possibly corresponds to TRBD2 (6 bases). The V end lost 0 bases, the J end lost 7 bases, and 10 bases lay between the germline ends. Germline loops: CDR1 SGHRS, CDR2 YFSETQ. The CDR3 has 13 residues. Here the CDR3 DNA reads TGCGCCAGCAGCTTGGCCCAGGGAGGGACCCAGTACTTC. It specifies CASSLAQGGTQYF.

The chain recombines TRBV2 with TRBJ1-5, with TRBD1 as a possible D gene (6 bases). Deletions cut 7 bases from V and 7 bases from J, with 11 bases between. CDR1 is SNHLY and CDR2 is FYNNEI in the germline V gene. The CDR3 is 12 residues long. This chain's CDR3 is CASKTGAQPQHF. The DNA for the CDR3 is TGTGCCAGCAAGACGGGGGCCCAGCCCCAGCATTTT.

This clonotype was counted only a few times. The chain uses TRBV29-1 and TRBJ2-7; TRBD1 aligns across 10 bases. Germline CDR1 is SQVTM and CDR2 is ANQGSEA. J lost 1 base, V lost 5 bases, and 11 bases had no gene match. CDR3 size: 16 residues. This chain's CDR3 is CSVSAKDRGLSYEQYF. Written as DNA, the CDR3 is TGCAGCGTTTCTGCTAAGGACAGGGGGTTGTCCTACGAGCAGTACTTC.

The chain is built from TRBV29-1 and TRBJ2-7; 8 bases match TRBD2. Trimming took 6 bases from V and 2 from J; bases not matched to a gene: 9. CDR1 and CDR2 from the germline V gene are SQVTM and ANQGSEA. The CDR3 totals 14 residues. In DNA form, the CDR3 reads TGCAGCGTAATTCCACTAGCGGAACCCTACGAGCAGTACTTC. As protein: CSVIPLAEPYEQYF.

This clonotype was observed many times. The V and J genes are TRBV7-2 and TRBJ2-7; maybe TRBD2 (5 bases). There are 17 residues in the CDR3. V was trimmed by 5 bases and J by 3 bases, leaving 23 bases between them. CDR1 and CDR2 (germline): SGHTA, FQGNSA. The CDR3 spells CASSLDSGIPDYYEQYF. In DNA, the CDR3 is TGTGCCAGCAGCCTAGACTCGGGGATCCCCGATTACTACGAGCAGTACTTC.

Many counts were recorded for this clonotype. This chain links TRBV12-3 or TRBV12-4 with TRBJ2-1; D is ambiguous. Trimming shortened V by 4 bases and J by 0 bases, and 10 bases separated the two germline ends. This CDR3 contains 15 residues. The CDR3 sequence is CASSSLSPSYNEQFF. CDR3 coding DNA: TGTGCCAGCAGTTCCCTCTCCCCCTCCTACAATGAGCAGTTCTTC.

The chain is built from TRBV6-6 and TRBJ1-4; TRBD1 is a possible D gene (5 bases). The CDR3 is 15 amino acids. V dropped 6 bases and J dropped 2 bases, with 13 bases sitting between them. Germline CDR1 reads MNHNY; CDR2 reads SVGAGI (reference sequence). CDR3: CASREWTLTNEKLFF. The CDR3 DNA reads TGTGCCAGCAGGGAGTGGACACTTACTAATGAAAAACTGTTTTTT.

This clonotype is labeled as large. The rearrangement links TRBV28 to TRBJ1-5; 10 bases align to TRBD1. Germline V gene data show CDR1 as MDHEN and CDR2 as SYDVKM. V shed 2 bases and J 6 bases; nucleotides not matched to a gene: 4. This CDR3 contains 15 residues. The CDR3 coding sequence is TGTGCCAGCAGTTTAGGGGACAGGGGAATTCAGCCCCAGCATTTT. Translating it yields CASSLGDRGIQPQHF.

In the case of this clonotype: This could be a read error, since a much larger clone is one nucleotide away. The rearrangement uses TRBV6-5 and TRBJ2-4; a weak D match, TRBD1 (5 bases). This CDR3 comprises 13 residues. Germline-derived CDR1 and CDR2 are MNHEY and SVGAGI. V dropped 7 bases and J dropped 1 base, with 8 bases sitting between them. The CDR3, as DNA: TGTGCCAGCAATAAGGGGGCCAAAAACATTCAGTACTTC. Residues: CASNKGAKNIQYF.

This clonotype was seen a few times. The chain employs TRBV20-1 and TRBJ2-1; 8 bases align to TRBD1. The CDR3 length is 11 residues. J lost 8 bases, V lost 5 bases, and 2 bases had no gene match. Germline loops: CDR1 DFQATT, CDR2 SNEGSKA (reference sequence). The CDR3 reads CSAFRGHEQFF. CDR3 bases: TGCAGTGCTTTCAGGGGGCATGAGCAGTTCTTC.